This TCR beta chain was observed in a study of cytomegalovirus exposure and HLA in healthy donors. About this clone: Antigen unknown.

Notes on the study in general: Analyzed later, most CMV-associated TCR beta chains appeared HLA-restricted.

V dropped 1 base and J dropped 3 bases, with 6 bases sitting between them. The CDR3 has 13 residues. The V gene's germline CDR1 is SEHNR and CDR2 FQNEAQ (reference sequence). 13 Jbeta primers and 60 Vbeta primers were used for the PCR. Assay used: immunoSEQ multiplex PCR; TCRdb lists only in-frame clones, some missing. The top ten hold 2% to 3% of the sample, which has 130,000 or so clones, around two thirds seen once. Material for sequencing was PBMCs. This sequence originates from a woman aged 40 to 50 in good health and CMV-seronegative. This chain uses TRBV7-9 with TRBJ1-2; D ambiguous. In nucleotides, the CDR3 is TGTGCCAGCAGCTTAGGGGCTTACTATGGCTACACCTTC. It specifies CASSLGAYYGYTF.